This T cell receptor (beta chain) was captured by sequencing in a study of cytomegalovirus exposure and HLA in healthy donors. The donors gave bone marrow, and they were healthy. Study conclusions and caveats: Most of the CMV-associated TCR beta chains (in a later analysis) appeared to be HLA-restricted. Being productive about 90% or about 30% of the time was typical of most TCR beta V segments in an earlier analysis. In a later analysis, TCR beta V- and J-gene trimming showed a link to a missense DCLRE1C variant.

This clone was seen just once. Antigen specificity is unknown. The PCR had 60 Vbeta and 13 Jbeta primers. TCRdb's table, derived via immunoSEQ multiplex PCR, lists solely in-frame clones and lacks some. The sample carries hundreds of thousands of clones, over 60% recorded once. The source material was PBMCs. The clonotype comes from a male donor in good health and CMV-seronegative.

The CDR3, as DNA: TGTGCCAGCAAATATTACAGGGAGAACACTGAAGCTTTCTTT. Encoded protein: CASKYYRENTEAFF. The chain links TRBV28 to TRBJ1-1; D is possibly TRBD1 (6 bases). The CDR3 sequence is 14 residues long. Germline CDR1 reads MDHEN; CDR2 reads SYDVKM. Trimming shortened V by 7 bases and J by 1 base, and 13 bases separated the two germline ends.